One and the same sample provided the 16 T cell receptor beta chains below, sequenced in a study of tumor-infiltrating lymphocytes in primary liver carcinoma (TCRdb year 2017). TCRdb names Illumina HiSeq 2500 as the instrument used. A constant-region primer and ProtoScript II reverse transcriptase were used to reverse-transcribe TCRbeta-specific cDNA from around 530 ng total RNA. The TCRbeta libraries were prepared through three rounds of nested multiplex PCR following a slightly modified ARM-PCR procedure. Each of the first two PCR rounds ran for approximately 9 cycles using multiplex TRBV1-TRBV30 forward primers together with a Cbeta reverse primer. TCRdb handled the public reads itself, with Q25 trimming in fastp and clone calling in MiXCR, and kept productive beta chains. Every distinct CDR3 protein forms one entry, paired with its most common genes and DNA. In all, the sample holds about 310,000 distinct CDR3 sequences, and 58% of those were seen once. Of the sample, over 15% falls within the top ten clones.

RNA from unsorted whole blood was extracted with TRIzol reagent, and germline DNA was obtained with the DNeasy Blood & Tissue kit. Material: peripheral blood. The receptors here all came from a woman under 40 with primary liver carcinoma and hepatitis B virus infection.

This clonotype was counted ten times or more. V gene TRBV6-5 combines with J gene TRBJ1-1; D is perhaps TRBD1 (5 bases). There are 14 residues in the CDR3. Trimming cost V 5 bases and J 3 bases, with 13 bases left between them. Germline CDR1 and CDR2: MNHEY and SVGAGI. The CDR3: CASSPGFGDTEAFF. The CDR3, as DNA: TGTGCCAGCAGTCCAGGGTTCGGGGACACTGAAGCTTTCTTT.

Notes on this clonotype: Being one base from a much bigger clone, this may be a read error. The genes are TRBV12-5 and TRBJ2-5; D unclear. Germline CDR1 reads LGHNT; CDR2 reads FRNRAP. The CDR3 runs 9 residues. This CDR3 is CVSLETQYF. The DNA of the CDR3 is TGTGTTAGTTTGGAGACCCAGTACTTC.

This clonotype was found many times. The chain recombines TRBV12-3 or TRBV12-4 with TRBJ1-5; D is unresolved. The CDR3 sequence is 16 residues long. Trimming removed 5 bases at V and 5 bases at J, with 19 bases between. The CDR3 region is CASSRYTAVNDQPQHF. CDR3 DNA: TGTGCCAGCAGTCGGTATACAGCGGTAAACGATCAGCCCCAGCATTTT.

The chain couples TRBV4-3 to TRBJ2-2; perhaps TRBD1 as D (8 bases). Germline V gene sequence: CDR1 LGHNA, CDR2 YSLEER. CDR3 length: 16 amino acids. Trimming left V 4 bases short and J 5 bases short, with 17 bases between. CDR3 sequence: CASSLQYRGGTGELFF. The CDR3 bases are TGCGCCAGCAGCCTCCAGTACAGGGGGGGTACCGGGGAGCTGTTTTTT.

A remark on this clonotype: This may come from a read error, since a much larger clone is one base off. The chain is built from TRBV12-3 or TRBV12-4 and TRBJ1-1; possibly TRBD1 for D (5 bases). Trimming removed 6 bases from V and 4 bases from J, with 18 bases in between. There are 15 residues in the CDR3. The CDR3 DNA is TGTGCCAGCAGCCCCTTCAGGGTTGGGAGCACTGAAGCTTTCTTT. Protein: CASSPFRVGSTEAFF.

This clonotype was picked up one time. With a much larger clone just one base away, this may be a read error. The V call is TRBV6-5, the J call TRBJ1-1, with D perhaps matching TRBD1 (5 bases). This CDR3 contains 14 residues. CDR1 is MNHEY, CDR2 SVGAGI, per germline. The DNA of the CDR3 is TGTGCCAGCAAGCCGACAGAAGTGAACACTGAAACTTTCTTT. Translating gives CASKPTEVNTETFF.

The V gene is TRBV5-1, the J gene TRBJ2-3; TRBD2 aligns across 9 bases. Germline CDR1 is SGHRS and CDR2 is YFSETQ. There are 19 residues in the CDR3. V dropped 1 base and J dropped 0; count of bases not matched to a gene: 12. CDR3 amino acids: CASSLYLAGKRLSTDTQYF. As DNA, the CDR3 is TGCGCCAGCAGCTTGTATCTAGCGGGAAAAAGGTTGAGCACAGATACGCAGTATTTT.

About this clonotype: One base away lies a much larger clone, so this may be a sequencing read error. This chain connects TRBV4-3 to TRBJ2-3; 8 nucleotides align to TRBD2. This CDR3 has 16 residues. With 1 base clipped from V and 9 bases from J, the junction kept 12 bases outside the gene matches. The germline gives CDR1 LGHNA, CDR2 YSLEER. CDR3 DNA sequence: TGCGCCAGCAGCCAAGGGCCAGCGGGAGTTATAGAAACGCAGTATTTT. Amino acids: CASSQGPAGVIETQYF.

As regards this clonotype: One end of the junction fails to match germline, which may point to a read error. The rearrangement joins TRBV12-3 or TRBV12-4 to TRBJ2-1, with 10 bases fitting TRBD2. The CDR3 runs to 17 residues. CDR3 nucleotides: TGTGCCAGCAGTTCCACCATAGGAGCGGGAGGGGACAATGAGCAGTTATTC. Its protein is CASSSTIGAGGDNEQLF.

About this clonotype: It is unclear where the CDR3 begins or ends on the DNA, so no DNA is shown, and the CDR3 is as TCRdb lists it. The chain has TRBV11-2 and TRBJ2-2; the table names TRBD2, a call not compared with the DNA. Per germline, CDR1 SGHAT and CDR2 FQNNGV. The CDR3 totals 17 residues, both ends included. The CDR3: CASSDQWASGNTGELFF.

Worth noting for this clonotype: At one boundary the junction diverges from the germline segment, which might be a read error. The chain recombines TRBV11-2 with TRBJ2-1; no clear D gene. The length of the CDR3 is 13 residues. Germline V gives CDR1 SGHAT, CDR2 FQNNGV. CDR3 in amino acids: CTSSLVGHNEQFF. DNA for the CDR3: TGTACCAGTAGCTTAGTAGGCCACAATGAGCAGTTCTTC.

Notes on this clonotype: This may come from a read error, since a much larger clone is one base off. The V and J genes are TRBV4-2 and TRBJ2-7; D possibly corresponds to TRBD2 (6 bases). From germline, CDR1 is LGHNA and CDR2 YNFKEQ. V dropped 3 bases and J dropped 6 bases, with 18 bases sitting between them. The CDR3 is 15 residues long. In DNA, the CDR3 is TGTGCCAGCAGCCACGTCCGGGACTTCCTCGGCGAGCAGTACTTC. This translates into CASSHVRDFLGEQYF.

This rearrangement joins TRBV6-1 to TRBJ1-1; D remains unclear. The CDR3 is 14 amino acids. V was cut by 0 bases and J by 4 bases, with 9 bases left in between. From germline, CDR1 is MNHNS and CDR2 SASEGT. In nucleotides, the CDR3 is TGTGCCAGCAGTGAAGCCTCGAGGGTCACTGAAGCTTTCTTT. Its protein is CASSEASRVTEAFF.

This chain joins TRBV7-9 and TRBJ2-1; 7 bases line up with TRBD1. Germline trimming cut 5 bases from V and 8 bases from J; bases unmatched to any gene: 12. From germline, CDR1 is SEHNR and CDR2 FQNEAQ (reference sequence). CDR3 size: 15 residues. The CDR3 protein is CASSRPQGKHYEQFF. CDR3 bases: TGTGCCAGCAGCCGGCCACAGGGGAAGCATTATGAGCAGTTCTTC.

The V and J genes are TRBV5-4 and TRBJ1-1; no reliable D call. There are 15 residues in the CDR3. Deletions cut 4 bases from V and 1 base from J, with 14 bases between. The germline CDR1 and CDR2 sequences are SGHNT and YYREEE (reference sequence). CDR3 sequence (DNA): TGTGCCAGCAGCATGGCCGCACCGTCGAACACTGAAGCTTTCTTT. Residues: CASSMAAPSNTEAFF. Supplemented by reference TRBV5-4 and TRBJ1-1, the full variable domain reads ETGVTQSPTHLIKTRGQQVTLRCSSQSGHNTVSWYQQALGQGPQFIFQYYREEENGRGNFPPRFSGLQFPNYSSELNVNALELDDSALYLCASSMAAPSNTEAFFGQGTRLTVV.

The rearrangement uses TRBV5-4 and TRBJ2-3, with D possibly matching TRBD1 (6 bases). There are 16 residues in the CDR3. Trimming left V 6 bases short and J 0 bases short, with 17 bases between. The V gene's germline CDR1 is SGHNT and CDR2 YYREEE (reference sequence). The CDR3 nucleotides read TGTGCCAGCAACACGGGCGGACAGTTCAGCACAGATACGCAGTATTTT. Translated: CASNTGGQFSTDTQYF.